A single T cell receptor beta chain is shown here with its context. Its specific antigen is unknown. Nothing much larger sits one base from this clone, and base qualities are not available. The data belong to a study of T cells in Graves' hyperthyroidism and ophthalmopathy (dated by TCRdb to the late 2010s). Background on the whole study: To identify distinguishing TCR V-J signatures, a discovery cohort of about a hundred patients was used, comprising 43 with Graves' ophthalmopathy and about 59 with stable Graves' hyperthyroidism. For training and testing, the roughly 93 patients in the discovery cohort were randomly divided in a 7:3 ratio. An independent validation cohort of some 18 hyperthyroidism patients and approximately 15 patients who later progressed to ophthalmopathy tested prospective prediction of ophthalmopathy. TCR Vbeta CDR3 sequencing of fewer than 150 peripheral blood samples (about 45 ophthalmopathy, approximately 80 hyperthyroidism and approximately 17 progressor patients) is reported in the paper. After blood sampling, hyperthyroidism patients were treated with methimazole at a starting dose of 30 mg daily, and ophthalmopathy patients were treated with high-dose intravenous methylprednisolone. In six Graves' hyperthyroidism patients, the study also compared T-cell repertoires from thyroid tissue with T-cell repertoires from blood. Study-wide conclusions, independent of this receptor: In cross-validation, a model built on a 13 V-J signature told ophthalmopathy apart from stable hyperthyroidism with approximately 90% sensitivity and about 81% specificity, and in testing the same model reached 80%/75%. Blood samples also contained most of the expanded thyroid clonotypes (frequency above 0.001), which suggests that blood repertoires may reflect thyroid immune responses. No statistical method was used to fix the sample size in advance, and group allocation was not hidden from the investigators. In validation, progression to ophthalmopathy was predicted by the model with roughly 69% sensitivity and 72% to 85% specificity, a median of roughly 6.4 months before onset.

Stable Graves' hyperthyroidism was defined as no progression to ophthalmopathy during 18 months of follow-up. Hyperthyroidism patients were newly diagnosed, had a disease duration of under 2 months, and were aged 18 to 65 years. Patients with uncontrolled infections, other autoimmune diseases, pregnancy or lactation were excluded. Diagnoses were based on clinical symptoms, serum thyroxine and TRAb, thyroid ultrasound and orbital computed tomography. Trizol reagent was used to extract total RNA, and RNA quality was then checked on an Agilent 2100 Bioanalyzer. V is shortened by 4 bases, J by 8 bases, and the region joining them spans 12 bases. From the cysteine up to the phenylalanine, the CDR3 has a length of 13 residues. Only CDR3 DNA is held: 39 bases, read in frame from base 1. The germline V gene provides CDR1 SGHDT and CDR2 YYEEEE. The TCR beta CDR3 regions were amplified from the RNA transcripts. A first-round RT-PCR of the TCR CDR3 used the HTBI primer set with the Qiagen OneStep RT-PCR kit. Libraries were constructed in a second round of multiplex PCR, after which size selection and purification were performed. Libraries were sequenced paired-end with 100 bp reads on an Illumina HiSeq2000. The paper's data handling went like this. SOAPnuke was used to process the raw data, removing reads that contained adapters or uncalled bases, had a mean Phred below 15, or lacked an exact match to the constant primer or identifier. COPE v1.2.5 was used to merge the high-quality paired reads, and each unique nucleotide sequence was defined as a clonotype. Clonotypes were aligned to IMGT TRBV, TRBD and TRBJ reference segments using MiTCR v1.1. The analysis was restricted to V-J combinations with a frequency above 0.0001, which together covered approximately 99% of the repertoires. A TCS score was defined as the ratio of F50 (clonal expansion) to E x V (chaos), with BLOSUM62-based TCRdist applied between CDR3 peptides within each V-J. Welch's t-statistics and random forest reduced approximately 520 V-J features to around 14, which were used in a naive Bayes classifier (R e1071). The public reads were reanalyzed by TCRdb: fastp trimming at Q25, MiXCR alignment, in-frame beta chains only. Records with the same CDR3 protein are collapsed into one entry carrying the most frequent genes and DNA. V and J calls and clone size were set by TCRdb, not the authors. For this sample there are roughly 580,000 distinct CDR3 sequences; approximately 44% appear just once. The top ten hold 8.2% of the sample.

The sequence came from a woman aged 18-35 years with Graves' hyperthyroidism. Donor details come from another sample of the same person, matched by shared clones. The chain is made from TRBV5-6 and TRBJ1-4; the best D guess is TRBD1, with 5 bases matching. Specimen: peripheral blood or thyroid tissue (not recorded which). The CDR3 sequence is CASSRGLEEKLFF. DNA sequence: TGTGCCAGCAGCCGGGGACTGGAAGAAAAACTGTTTTTT.